This T cell receptor (beta chain) was documented in a study of Graves' ophthalmopathy and Graves' hyperthyroidism. General study points: Ophthalmopathy progression prediction by the model yielded a sensitivity of around 68% and a specificity of approximately 72%.

Patients in the hyperthyroidism group, adults aged 18 to 65, were newly diagnosed, under 2 months' duration. Orbital computed tomography, thyroid ultrasound, TRAb, serum thyroxine and clinical symptoms formed the basis of diagnosis. RNA transcripts were the template, and TCR beta CDR3 regions were amplified from them. RT-PCR with HTBI primers came first, then second-round multiplex PCR. From the multiplex PCR reads, TCRdb called clonotypes with MiXCR, one entry per CDR3 protein. The sample has around 1,200,000 distinct CDR3 sequences; about 35% are singletons. The germline V gene encodes CDR1 ENHRY and CDR2 SYGVKD. The CDR3 has 12 amino acids. The V end lost 0 bases, the J end lost 11 bases, and 10 bases lay between the germline ends. Concerning this clonotype: Its antigen is not identified.

The V call is TRBV10-3, the J call TRBJ1-1, with D possibly TRBD1 on 5 matching bases. Sequencing used peripheral blood or thyroid tissue (not recorded which). The clonotype comes from an adult man with Graves' hyperthyroidism. The CDR3 DNA sequence: TGTGCCATCAGTGAGTCGACAGTTTTGGCTTTCTTT. Residues: CAISESTVLAFF.